One T cell receptor (beta chain) is described in this entry. The sample belongs to a study of CD8 T cells in Susac syndrome. With random hexamers, roughly 0.45 to 1 ug RNA was reverse transcribed. An immunoSEQ multiplex PCR generated amplified TCR beta CDR3 products spanning 54 Vbeta and 13 Jbeta. TCRdb ran MiXCR on the immunoSEQ multiplex PCR reads and lists one entry per CDR3 protein. The table records 50,000 or so distinct CDR3 sequences, 80% to 95% of them present only once. While CD8+ and CD4+ T cells were isolated negatively, TEMRA cells were enriched by FACS. CDR3 size: 13 residues. CDR1 is ENHRY, CDR2 SYGVKD, per germline. V dropped 7 bases and J dropped 1 base, with 8 bases sitting between them.

V is TRBV10-3 and J is TRBJ1-5; D ambiguous. Specimen: CD8+ T cells from PBMCs. The source is a human donor in good health. The CDR3 reads CAITADSNQPQHF. Here the CDR3 DNA reads TGTGCCATCACGGCAGACAGCAATCAGCCCCAGCATTTT.